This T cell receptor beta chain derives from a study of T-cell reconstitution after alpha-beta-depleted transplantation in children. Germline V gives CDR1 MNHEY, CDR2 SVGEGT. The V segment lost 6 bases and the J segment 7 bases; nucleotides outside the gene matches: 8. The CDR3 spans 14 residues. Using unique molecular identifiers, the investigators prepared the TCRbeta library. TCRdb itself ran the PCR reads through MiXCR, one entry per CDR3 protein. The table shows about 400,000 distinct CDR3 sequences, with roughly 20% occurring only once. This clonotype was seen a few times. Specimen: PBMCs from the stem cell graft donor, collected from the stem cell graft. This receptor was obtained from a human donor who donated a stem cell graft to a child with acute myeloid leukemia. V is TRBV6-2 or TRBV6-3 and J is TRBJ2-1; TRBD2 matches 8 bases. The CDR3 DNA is TGTGCCAGCAGCCCCGCGCGGGAGGTGAATGAGCAGTTCTTC. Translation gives CASSPAREVNEQFF.